The next 12 T cell receptor beta chains were all read from a single sample in a study of shared clonotypes between healthy human individuals. Some clones are missing from TCRdb's copy, which holds only in-frame ones; the method was immunoSEQ multiplex PCR. The data contain about 730,000 clones, over 55% of them seen just once; the ten biggest clones take up approximately 1.7%. Sequences were obtained from memory CD4+ T cells sorted from blood. Subset: CD45RA-negative fraction. The source of these receptors is a woman between 25 and 40 years old in good health.

This chain joins TRBV30 and TRBJ2-1; 10 nucleotides match TRBD2. The CDR3 covers 17 residues. Germline V gene lookup returns CDR1 GTSNPN and CDR2 SVGIG (reference sequence). V lost 3 bases and J lost 2; bases outside the gene matches: 10. CDR3 coding DNA: TGTGCCTGGAGGCCAATAGCGGGAGGCGGGGCCTACAATGAGCAGTTCTTC. Translated, it gives CAWRPIAGGGAYNEQFF.

The chain uses TRBV25-1 and TRBJ1-6; D remains ambiguous. The CDR3 runs to 13 residues. Germline assignment: CDR1 MGHDK and CDR2 SYGVNS. Trimming left V 2 bases short and J 9 bases short, with 8 bases between. Here the CDR3 reads CASSEQSSSPLHF. Here the CDR3 DNA reads TGTGCCAGCAGTGAACAGTCAAGTTCACCCCTCCACTTT.

The chain has TRBV29-1 and TRBJ2-6, with TRBD1 matching over 9 bases. The ends lost 6 bases at V and 0 bases at J; junction bases unmatched: 6. CDR1 and CDR2 from the germline V gene are SQVTM and ANQGSEA. The CDR3 consists of 16 residues. The CDR3 sequence is CSVVGTGNSGANVLTF. The DNA of the CDR3 is TGCAGCGTGGTGGGGACAGGGAACTCTGGGGCCAACGTCCTGACTTTC.

The gene calls are TRBV4-2 and TRBJ1-4, with 7 bases identical to TRBD1. Trimming removed 0 bases from V and 8 bases from J; junction bases left unmatched: 6. Germline CDR1 is LGHNA and CDR2 is YNFKEQ. CDR3 length: 15 residues. The CDR3 DNA sequence: TGTGCCAGCAGCCAAGAGAAGGGGGCGGTAGAAAAACTGTTTTTT. Its translation: CASSQEKGAVEKLFF.

The V and J genes are TRBV11-2 and TRBJ2-5; D assignment may be TRBD1 or TRBD2 (5 bases each). The CDR3 sequence is 14 residues long. Germline CDR1 SGHAT, CDR2 FQNNGV. V was cut by 8 bases and J by 3 bases, with 16 bases left in between. The CDR3 coding sequence is TGTGCCAGCGCTAGATGGGGGAGAGAAGAGACCCAGTACTTC. Translation gives CASARWGREETQYF.

This chain uses TRBV7-8 with TRBJ2-7, with no clear D. The CDR3 contains 16 residues. Germline loops: CDR1 SGHVS, CDR2 FQNEAQ. The ends were cut back, 4 bases at V and 6 bases at J, with 22 bases in the middle. Written as DNA, the CDR3 is TGTGCCAGCAGCTCTTCACCAGGCTCCAGGACCGCCGAGCAGTACTTC. Translating it yields CASSSSPGSRTAEQYF.

There are many counts of this clone. The chain joins TRBV6-5 to TRBJ2-2; D uncertain. The length of the CDR3 is 13 residues. The germline V gene has CDR1 MNHEY and CDR2 SVGAGI. V was cut by 7 bases and J by 1 base, with 7 bases left in between. The CDR3 reads CASKNQNTGELFF. The CDR3 nucleotides are TGTGCCAGCAAAAATCAGAACACCGGGGAGCTGTTTTTT.

This clone has more than one count but fewer than ten. The chain has TRBV5-1 and TRBJ2-1, with 8 nucleotides matching TRBD2. The trim removed 4 bases at V and 0 bases at J, leaving 6 bases unmatched. CDR3 length equals 16 residues. The V gene's germline CDR1 is SGHRS and CDR2 YFSETQ. The CDR3 region has the DNA TGCGCCAGCAGCCCAATAGCGGGGTACTCCTACAATGAGCAGTTCTTC. Residues: CASSPIAGYSYNEQFF.

CDR3: CASSLMATGGDTQYF. The CDR3 nucleotides are TGTGCCAGCAGCTTGATGGCTACCGGAGGGGATACGCAGTATTTT. This chain links TRBV7-8 with TRBJ2-3; D is possibly TRBD2 (6 bases). The CDR3 length is 15 residues. CDR1 is SGHVS, CDR2 FQNEAQ, per germline. V was clipped by 3 bases and J by 6 bases, with 16 bases between them.

The V gene is TRBV7-2, the J gene TRBJ2-1; 11 bases fit TRBD2. Looked up from germline, CDR1 is SGHTA and CDR2 is FQGNSA. The CDR3 loop spans 14 amino acids. J lost 7 bases, V lost 6 bases, and 5 bases had no gene match. The CDR3 region is CASRQTSGRNEQFF. The DNA for the CDR3 is TGTGCCAGCAGGCAAACTAGCGGGAGAAATGAGCAGTTCTTC.

V and J are TRBV18 and TRBJ2-7; 10 nucleotides agree with TRBD1. The V segment lost 3 bases and the J segment 5 bases; nucleotides outside the gene matches: 13. CDR3 length equals 17 residues. Germline CDR1 KGHSH, CDR2 LQKENI. As DNA, the CDR3 is TGTGCCAGCTCACCGTCGAGGGTGGGACAGGGGCGCGACGAGCAGTACTTC. Translation gives CASSPSRVGQGRDEQYF.

The genes are TRBV27 and TRBJ2-3; a possible D gene is TRBD1 (5 bases). CDR3 length equals 14 residues. The V and J ends lost 3 bases and 5 bases respectively, with 12 bases between them. Germline V gives CDR1 MNHEY, CDR2 SMNVEV (reference sequence). In nucleotides, the CDR3 is TGTGCCAGCAGTTTTTTAGGGGCCGGAGATACGCAGTATTTT. It is translated as CASSFLGAGDTQYF.